Presented here are 3 T cell receptor beta chains from one specimen sequenced in a study of T cell clonotyping in hematopoietic cell transplantation. Data came from immunoSEQ multiplex PCR; TCRdb stores just in-frame clones and leaves some out. The data show 30,000 to 45,000 clones, approximately 89% seen once. Sequenced: peripheral blood mononuclear cells. The source is a woman aged 40 to 50 in good health. Some clones in this sample may be carry-over from other donors' samples.

The chain recombines TRBV7-3 with TRBJ2-2, with D unclear. Germline V gene data show CDR1 as SGHTA and CDR2 as FQGTGA. CDR3 length: 12 residues. V lost 5 bases to trimming and J lost 4 bases, with 5 bases between them. The CDR3 protein is CASSPFTGELFF. In nucleotides, the CDR3 is TGTGCCAGCAGCCCTTTCACCGGGGAGCTGTTTTTT.

This clone was counted only a few times. The rearrangement uses TRBV2 and TRBJ1-5; D possibly corresponds to TRBD1 (6 bases). The germline CDR1 and CDR2 sequences are SNHLY and FYNNEI. The V end lost 2 bases, the J end lost 9 bases, and 11 bases lay between the germline ends. The CDR3 consists of 13 residues. The CDR3 nucleotides read TGTGCCAGCAGTGAAACCCAACAGGGGCCCCAGCATTTT. Protein product: CASSETQQGPQHF.

V usage is TRBV9 and J usage is TRBJ1-2, with 7 bases identical to TRBD1. The CDR3 runs to 15 residues. Germline values: CDR1 SGDLS, CDR2 YYNGEE. V was pared by 4 bases and J by 5 bases, with 11 bases of the junction left unmatched. This CDR3 is CASSSRLQGGYGYTF. DNA of the CDR3: TGTGCCAGCAGCTCACGCCTTCAGGGGGGATATGGCTACACCTTC.